Included here is one TCR beta chain sequence, with context. Its antigen remains unidentified. Patients had resection in Japan or China between the mid-2010s and the late 2010s. Premalignant or tumor cells were enriched by macro-dissection after pathologic assessment. The sample comes from a study of immune evolution from preneoplasia to lung adenocarcinoma. The assay was immunoSEQ multiplex PCR, and TCRdb's table has in-frame clones only and misses some. The sample yields 20,000 to 25,000 clones, roughly 75% seen once. Overall study findings and caveats: T cell clonality was higher in KRAS-mutant than EGFR-mutant or wild-type nodules.

The length of the CDR3 is 14 residues. Germline CDR1 and CDR2: MDHEN and SYDVKM. V lost 4 bases and J lost 5; bases outside the gene matches: 4. The sequencing sample was made of FFPE invasive lung adenocarcinoma tissue. The rearrangement joins TRBV28 to TRBJ1-2, with 10 bases aligning to TRBD1. This TCR derives from a person in their sixties or seventies with lung adenocarcinoma. CDR3 sequence reads: CASSSGTGVYGYTF. DNA for the CDR3: TGTGCCAGCAGTTCCGGGACAGGGGTTTATGGCTACACCTTC.